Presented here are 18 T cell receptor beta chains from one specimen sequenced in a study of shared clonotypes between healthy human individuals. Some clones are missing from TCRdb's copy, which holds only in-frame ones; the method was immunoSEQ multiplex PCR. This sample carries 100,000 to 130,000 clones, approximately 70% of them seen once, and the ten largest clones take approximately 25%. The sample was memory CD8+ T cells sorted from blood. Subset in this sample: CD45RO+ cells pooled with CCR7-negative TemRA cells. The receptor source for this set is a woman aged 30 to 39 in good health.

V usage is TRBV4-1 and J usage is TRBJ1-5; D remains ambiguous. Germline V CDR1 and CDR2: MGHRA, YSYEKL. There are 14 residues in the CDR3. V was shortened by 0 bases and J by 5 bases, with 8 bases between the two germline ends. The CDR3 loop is CASSQESGYQPQHF. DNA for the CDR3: TGCGCCAGCAGCCAAGAATCAGGTTATCAGCCCCAGCATTTT.

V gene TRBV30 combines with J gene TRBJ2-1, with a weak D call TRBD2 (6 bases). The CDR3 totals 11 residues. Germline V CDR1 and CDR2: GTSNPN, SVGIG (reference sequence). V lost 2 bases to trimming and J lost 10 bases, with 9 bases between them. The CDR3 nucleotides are TGTGCCTGGAGTCCCCTAGCGGAGCAGTTCTTC. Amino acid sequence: CAWSPLAEQFF. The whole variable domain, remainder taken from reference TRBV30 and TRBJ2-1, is SQTIHQWPATLVQPVGSPLSLECTVEGTSNPNLYWYRQAAGRGLQLLFYSVGIGQISSEVPQNLSASRPQDRQFILSSKKLLLSDSGFYLCAWSPLAEQFFGPGTRLTVL.

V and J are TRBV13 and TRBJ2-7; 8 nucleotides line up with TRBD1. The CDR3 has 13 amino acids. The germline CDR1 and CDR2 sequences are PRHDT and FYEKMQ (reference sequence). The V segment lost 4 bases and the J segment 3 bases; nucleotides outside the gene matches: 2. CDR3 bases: TGTGCCAGCAGCTCCGACAGGGGCTACGAGCAGTACTTC. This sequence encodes CASSSDRGYEQYF.

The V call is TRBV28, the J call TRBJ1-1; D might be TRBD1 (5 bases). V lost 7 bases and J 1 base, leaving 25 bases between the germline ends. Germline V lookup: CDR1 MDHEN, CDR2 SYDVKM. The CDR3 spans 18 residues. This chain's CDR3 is CASNGPPGLSWGNTEAFF. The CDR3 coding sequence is TGTGCCAGCAATGGTCCCCCGGGACTTTCTTGGGGGAACACTGAAGCTTTCTTT.

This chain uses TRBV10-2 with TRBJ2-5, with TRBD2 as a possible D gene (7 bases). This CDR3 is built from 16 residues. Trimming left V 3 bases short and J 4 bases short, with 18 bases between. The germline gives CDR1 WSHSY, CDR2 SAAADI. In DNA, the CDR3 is TGCGCCAGCAGTGAAGGGGGGGTCGGGGAGAGAGAGACCCAGTACTTC. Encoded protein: CASSEGGVGERETQYF.

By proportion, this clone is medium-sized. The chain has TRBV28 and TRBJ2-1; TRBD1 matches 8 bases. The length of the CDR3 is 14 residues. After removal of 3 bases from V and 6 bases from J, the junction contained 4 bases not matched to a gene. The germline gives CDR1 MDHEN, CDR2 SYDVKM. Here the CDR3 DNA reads TGTGCCAGCAGTTTGACAGGGGAGTCCAATGAGCAGTTCTTC. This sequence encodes CASSLTGESNEQFF.

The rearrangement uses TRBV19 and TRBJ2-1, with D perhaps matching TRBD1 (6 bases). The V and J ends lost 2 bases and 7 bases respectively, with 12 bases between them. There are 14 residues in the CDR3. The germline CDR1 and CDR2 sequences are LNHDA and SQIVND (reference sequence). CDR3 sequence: CASSISHRVNEQFF. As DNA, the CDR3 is TGTGCCAGTAGTATAAGTCACAGGGTAAATGAGCAGTTCTTC.

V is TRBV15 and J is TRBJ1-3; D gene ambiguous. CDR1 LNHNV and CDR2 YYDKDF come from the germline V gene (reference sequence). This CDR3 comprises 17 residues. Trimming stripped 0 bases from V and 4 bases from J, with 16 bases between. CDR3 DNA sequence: TGTGCCACCAGCAGAGAACTCAGAGACACTCGGGGAAACACCATATATTTT. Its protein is CATSRELRDTRGNTIYF.

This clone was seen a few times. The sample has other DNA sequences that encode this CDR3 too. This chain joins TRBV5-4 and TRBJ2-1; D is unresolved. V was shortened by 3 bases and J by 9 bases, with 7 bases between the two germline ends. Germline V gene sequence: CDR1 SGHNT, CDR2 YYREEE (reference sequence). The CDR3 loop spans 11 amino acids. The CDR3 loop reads CASSSVGEQFF. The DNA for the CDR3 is TGTGCCAGCAGCTCCGTCGGTGAGCAGTTCTTC.

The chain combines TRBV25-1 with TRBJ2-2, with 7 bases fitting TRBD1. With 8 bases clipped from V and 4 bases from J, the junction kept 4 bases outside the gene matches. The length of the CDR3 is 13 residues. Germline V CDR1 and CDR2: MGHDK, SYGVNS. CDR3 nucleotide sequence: TGTGCCAGCGGGACAGATCCCACCGGGGAGCTGTTTTTT. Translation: CASGTDPTGELFF. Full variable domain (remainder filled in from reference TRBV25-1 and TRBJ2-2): EADIYQTPRYLVIGTGKKITLECSQTMGHDKMYWYQQDPGMELHLIHYSYGVNSTEKGDLSSESTVSRIRTEHFPLTLESARPSHTSQYLCASGTDPTGELFFGEGSRLTVL.

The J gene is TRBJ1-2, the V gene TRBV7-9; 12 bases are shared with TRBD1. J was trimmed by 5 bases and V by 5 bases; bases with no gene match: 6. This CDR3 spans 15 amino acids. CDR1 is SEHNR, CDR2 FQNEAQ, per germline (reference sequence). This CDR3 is CASSRAGQGAYGYTF. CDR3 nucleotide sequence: TGTGCCAGCAGCCGGGCGGGACAGGGGGCATATGGCTACACCTTC.

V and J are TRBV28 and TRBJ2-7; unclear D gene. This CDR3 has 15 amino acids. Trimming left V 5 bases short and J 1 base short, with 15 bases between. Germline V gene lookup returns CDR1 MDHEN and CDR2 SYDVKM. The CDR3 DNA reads TGTGCCAGCAGTCCTCCGACGGCATGGTCCTACGAGCAGTACTTC. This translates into CASSPPTAWSYEQYF.

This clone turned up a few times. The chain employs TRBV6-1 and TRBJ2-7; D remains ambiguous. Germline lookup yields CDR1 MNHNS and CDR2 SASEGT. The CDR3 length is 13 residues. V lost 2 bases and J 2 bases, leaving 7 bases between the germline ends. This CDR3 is CASSEPTTYEQYF. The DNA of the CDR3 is TGTGCCAGCAGTGAACCAACTACCTACGAGCAGTACTTC.

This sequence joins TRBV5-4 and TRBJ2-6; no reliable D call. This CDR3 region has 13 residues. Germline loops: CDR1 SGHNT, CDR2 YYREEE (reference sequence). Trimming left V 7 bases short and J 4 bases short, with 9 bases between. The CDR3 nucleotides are TGTGCCAGCGGCCCGCCCGGGGCCAACGTCCTGACTTTC. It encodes CASGPPGANVLTF.

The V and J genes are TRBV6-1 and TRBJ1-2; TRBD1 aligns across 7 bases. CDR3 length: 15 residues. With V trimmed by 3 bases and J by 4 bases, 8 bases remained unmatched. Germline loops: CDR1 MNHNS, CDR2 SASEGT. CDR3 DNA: TGTGCCAGCAGTGATCCCGACAGGGTGTCCTATGGCTACACCTTC. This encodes CASSDPDRVSYGYTF.

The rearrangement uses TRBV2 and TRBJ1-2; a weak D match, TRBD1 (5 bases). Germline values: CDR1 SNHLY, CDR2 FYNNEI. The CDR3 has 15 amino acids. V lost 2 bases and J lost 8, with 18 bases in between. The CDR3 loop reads CASSELGGVPGGYTF. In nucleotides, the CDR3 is TGTGCCAGCAGTGAACTTGGAGGGGTTCCGGGGGGCTACACCTTC.

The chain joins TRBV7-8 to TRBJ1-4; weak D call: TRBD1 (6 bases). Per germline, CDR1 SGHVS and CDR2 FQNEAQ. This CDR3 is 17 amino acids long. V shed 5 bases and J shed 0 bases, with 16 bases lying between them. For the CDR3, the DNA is TGTGCCAGCAGCCCCATGACAGGCCGACCAACTAATGAAAAACTGTTTTTT. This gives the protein CASSPMTGRPTNEKLFF.

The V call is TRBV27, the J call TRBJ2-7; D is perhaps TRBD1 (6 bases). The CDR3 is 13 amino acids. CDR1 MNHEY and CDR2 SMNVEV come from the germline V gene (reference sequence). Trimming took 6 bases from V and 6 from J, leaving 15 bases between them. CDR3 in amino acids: CASSHRVPGEQYF. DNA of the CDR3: TGTGCCAGCAGCCACAGGGTTCCGGGCGAGCAGTACTTC.